This T cell receptor beta chain was documented in a study of blood T cell repertoires in COVID-19. The CDR3 sequence is 15 residues long. With 3 bases clipped from V and 4 bases from J, the junction kept 9 bases outside the gene matches. Germline V gives CDR1 SGHDN, CDR2 FVKESK. Profiled with immunoSEQ multiplex PCR; TCRdb holds only in-frame clones, not every one. The sample lists roughly 250,000 clones, 70% to 90% occurring once. The sequenced material came from PBMCs or T cells enriched from blood (not recorded which). This receptor was identified in a woman between 40 and 55 years old with acute COVID-19. The chain links TRBV14 to TRBJ2-7; TRBD1 agrees at 7 bases. The DNA for the CDR3 is TGTGCCAGCAGCCACCTTGGGACAGAAGATTACGAGCAGTACTTC. It specifies CASSHLGTEDYEQYF.